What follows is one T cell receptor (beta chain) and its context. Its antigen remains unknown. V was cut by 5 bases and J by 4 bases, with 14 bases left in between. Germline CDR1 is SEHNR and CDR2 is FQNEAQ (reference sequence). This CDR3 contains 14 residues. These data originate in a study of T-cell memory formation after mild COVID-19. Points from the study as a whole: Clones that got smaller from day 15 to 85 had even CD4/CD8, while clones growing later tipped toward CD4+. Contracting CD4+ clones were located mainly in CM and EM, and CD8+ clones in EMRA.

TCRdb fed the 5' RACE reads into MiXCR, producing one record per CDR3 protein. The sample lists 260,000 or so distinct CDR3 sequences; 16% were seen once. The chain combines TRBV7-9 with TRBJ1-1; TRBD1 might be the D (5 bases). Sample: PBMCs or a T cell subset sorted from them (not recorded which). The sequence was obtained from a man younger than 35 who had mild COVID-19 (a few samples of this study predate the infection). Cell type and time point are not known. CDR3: CASSNVGRITEAFF. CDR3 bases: TGTGCCAGCAGCAACGTGGGACGGATCACTGAAGCTTTCTTT. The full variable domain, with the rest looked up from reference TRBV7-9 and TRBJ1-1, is DTGVSQNPRHKITKRGQNVTFRCDPISEHNRLYWYRQTLGQGPEFLTYFQNEAQLEKSRLLSDRFSAERPKGSFSTLEIQRTEQGDSAMYLCASSNVGRITEAFFGQGTRLTVV.